The clone carrying this T cell receptor (beta chain) has only a few counts. Its antigen is undetermined. The sample belongs to a study of T cell repertoires in cytomegalovirus infection. Trimming cost V 7 bases and J 4 bases; bases outside gene matches: 10. The length of the CDR3 is 16 residues. Per the germline V gene, CDR1 is MNHEY and CDR2 is SMNVEV (reference sequence). MiXCR, run by TCRdb on the reads, gives a single entry per CDR3 protein. Of around 800,000 distinct CDR3 sequences listed, around a third were seen once; the top ten hold about an eighth. This chain links TRBV27 with TRBJ1-6; 7 nucleotides agree with TRBD1. The clonotype was recovered from a human donor in good health (CMV status not recorded). Some clones in this sample may be carry-over from other donors' samples. This sample comprised cultured CD8+ T cells from PBMCs, obtained from culture after CMV antigen stimulation. CDR3 nucleotide sequence: TGTGCCAGCACACGACAGGGATTAGATTATAATTCACCCCTCCACTTT. It specifies CASTRQGLDYNSPLHF.